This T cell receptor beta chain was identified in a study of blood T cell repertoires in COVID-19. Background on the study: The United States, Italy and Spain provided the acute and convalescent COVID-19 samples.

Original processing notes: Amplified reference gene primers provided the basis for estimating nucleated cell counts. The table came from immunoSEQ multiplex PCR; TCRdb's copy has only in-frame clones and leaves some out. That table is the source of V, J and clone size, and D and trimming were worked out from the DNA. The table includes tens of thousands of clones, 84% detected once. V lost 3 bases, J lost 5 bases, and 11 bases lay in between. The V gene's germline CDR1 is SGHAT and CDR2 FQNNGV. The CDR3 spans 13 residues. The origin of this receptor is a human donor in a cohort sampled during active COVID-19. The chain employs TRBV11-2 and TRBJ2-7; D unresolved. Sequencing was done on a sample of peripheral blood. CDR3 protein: CASSFSKFNEQYF. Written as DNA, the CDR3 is TGTGCCAGCAGCTTTAGCAAATTTAACGAGCAGTACTTC.